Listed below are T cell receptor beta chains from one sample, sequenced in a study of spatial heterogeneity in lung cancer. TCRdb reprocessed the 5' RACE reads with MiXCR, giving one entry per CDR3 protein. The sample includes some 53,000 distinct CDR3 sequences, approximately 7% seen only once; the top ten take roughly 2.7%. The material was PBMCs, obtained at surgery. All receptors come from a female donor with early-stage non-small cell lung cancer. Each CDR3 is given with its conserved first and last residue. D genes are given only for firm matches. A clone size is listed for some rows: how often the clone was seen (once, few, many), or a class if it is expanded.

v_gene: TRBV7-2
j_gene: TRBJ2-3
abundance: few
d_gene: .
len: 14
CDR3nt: TGTGCCAGCAGCTTAGTACGACAGTCAGATACGCAGTATTTT
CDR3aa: CASSLVRQSDTQYF

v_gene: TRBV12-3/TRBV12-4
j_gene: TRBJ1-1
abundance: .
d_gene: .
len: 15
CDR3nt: TGTGCCAGCAGTCCCCCTCGGGGAGAGAACACTGAAGCTTTCTTT
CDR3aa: CASSPPRGENTEAFF

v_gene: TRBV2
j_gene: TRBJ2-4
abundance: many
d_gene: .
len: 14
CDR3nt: TGTGCCAGCAGTCTCGAGCGAGCCAAAAACATTCAGTACTTC
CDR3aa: CASSLERAKNIQYF

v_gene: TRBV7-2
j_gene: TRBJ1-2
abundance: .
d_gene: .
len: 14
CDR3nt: TGTGCCAGCAGCTTAGCCGGACAGTTCTATGGCTACACCTTC
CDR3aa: CASSLAGQFYGYTF

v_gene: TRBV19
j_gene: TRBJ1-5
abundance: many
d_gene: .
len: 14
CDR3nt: TGTGCCAGTATCGAAGGACCGGGCTTAGGGCCCCAGCATTTT
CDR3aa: CASIEGPGLGPQHF

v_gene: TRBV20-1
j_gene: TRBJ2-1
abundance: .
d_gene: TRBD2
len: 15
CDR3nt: TGCAGTGCTAGTGCCGGGAGGGGCCCTTACAATGAGCAGTTCTTC
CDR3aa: CSASAGRGPYNEQFF

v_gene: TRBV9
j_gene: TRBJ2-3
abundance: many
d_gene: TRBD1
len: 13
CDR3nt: TGTGCCAGCTCGACAGGGACGGGAGATACGCAGTATTTT
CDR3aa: CASSTGTGDTQYF

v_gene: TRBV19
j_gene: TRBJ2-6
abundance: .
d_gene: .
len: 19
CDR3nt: TGTGCCAGTAGTATAATCGGTCAACCAGTCACCTCTGGGGCCAACGTCCTGACTTTC
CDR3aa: CASSIIGQPVTSGANVLTF

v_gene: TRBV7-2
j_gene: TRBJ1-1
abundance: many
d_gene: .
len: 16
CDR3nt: TGTGCCAGCAGCCCTTGGTCGGTAAACAGGGACCCTGAAGCTTTCTTT
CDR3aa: CASSPWSVNRDPEAFF

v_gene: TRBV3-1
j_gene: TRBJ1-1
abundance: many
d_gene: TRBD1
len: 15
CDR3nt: TGTGCCAGCATCGATAGACAGGGGGCGAACACTGAAGCTTTCTTT
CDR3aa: CASIDRQGANTEAFF

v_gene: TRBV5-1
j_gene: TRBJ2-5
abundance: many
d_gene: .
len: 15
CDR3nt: TGCGCCAGCAGCCCAGGGGCCTCTCACCAAGAGACCCAGTACTTC
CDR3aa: CASSPGASHQETQYF

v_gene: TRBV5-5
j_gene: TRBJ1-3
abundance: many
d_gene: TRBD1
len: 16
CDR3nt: TGTGCCAGCAGCGCCCAGGGGGAAGTTGCTGGAAACACCATATATTTT
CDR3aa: CASSAQGEVAGNTIYF

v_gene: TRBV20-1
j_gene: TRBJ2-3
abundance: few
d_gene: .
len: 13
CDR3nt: TGCAGTGCTAGGGGCGGGTTTACAGATACGCAGTATTTT
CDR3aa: CSARGGFTDTQYF

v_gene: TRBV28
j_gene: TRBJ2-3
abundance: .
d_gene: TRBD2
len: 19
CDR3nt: TGTGCCAGCAGTTTATCGACCCCGGGACTAGCGGAGAACACAGATACGCAGTATTTT
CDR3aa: CASSLSTPGLAENTDTQYF

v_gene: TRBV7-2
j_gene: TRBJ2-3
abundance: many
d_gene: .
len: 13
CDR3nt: TGTGCCAGCAGCTTAGGGTCTGGAGATACGCAGTATTTT
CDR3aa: CASSLGSGDTQYF

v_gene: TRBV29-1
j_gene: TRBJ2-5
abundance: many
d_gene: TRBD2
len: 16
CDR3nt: TGCAGCGTTGAGAGGCTTCCGGGAGGCACACAAGAGACCCAGTACTTC
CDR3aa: CSVERLPGGTQETQYF

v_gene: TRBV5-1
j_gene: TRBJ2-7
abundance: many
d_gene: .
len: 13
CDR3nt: TGCGCCAGCAGCTTGGGGAGCTCCTACGAGCAGTACTTC
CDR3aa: CASSLGSSYEQYF

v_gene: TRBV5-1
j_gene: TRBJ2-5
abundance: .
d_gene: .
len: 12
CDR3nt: TGCGCCAGCGGCGTATCCCAAGAGACCCAGTACTTC
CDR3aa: CASGVSQETQYF

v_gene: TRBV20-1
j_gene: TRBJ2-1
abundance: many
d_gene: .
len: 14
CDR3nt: TGCAGTGCTAGAGATGGGCAAGGTGCCAATGAGCAGTTCTTC
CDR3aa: CSARDGQGANEQFF

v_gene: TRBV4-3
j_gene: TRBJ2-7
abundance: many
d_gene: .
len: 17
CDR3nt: TGCGCCAGCAGCCCAACGCCCCCCGGACGCAGGGTTTACGAGCAGTACTTC
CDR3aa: CASSPTPPGRRVYEQYF

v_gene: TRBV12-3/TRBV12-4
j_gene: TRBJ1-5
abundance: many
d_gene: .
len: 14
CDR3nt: TGTGCCAGCAGTCGGGTATTGGGCAATCAGCCCCAGCATTTT
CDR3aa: CASSRVLGNQPQHF

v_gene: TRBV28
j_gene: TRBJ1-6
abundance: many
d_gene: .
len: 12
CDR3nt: TGTGCCAGCAGCCTACAGGAGTTCACCCTCCACTTT
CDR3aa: CASSLQEFTLHF

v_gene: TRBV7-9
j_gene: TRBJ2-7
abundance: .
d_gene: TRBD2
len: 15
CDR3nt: TGTGCCAGCAGCTTAGCGGGGACTAGCGGAGACGAGCAGTACTTC
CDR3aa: CASSLAGTSGDEQYF

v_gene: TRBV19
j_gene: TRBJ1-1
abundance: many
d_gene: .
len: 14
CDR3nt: TGTGCCAGTAGGAAGGTGTACCTAAACACTGAAGCTTTCTTT
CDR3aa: CASRKVYLNTEAFF

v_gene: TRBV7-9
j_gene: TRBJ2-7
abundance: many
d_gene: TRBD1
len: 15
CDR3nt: TGTGCCAGCAGCTCCCGGACAGGGGGGTCCGACGAGCAGTACTTC
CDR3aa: CASSSRTGGSDEQYF

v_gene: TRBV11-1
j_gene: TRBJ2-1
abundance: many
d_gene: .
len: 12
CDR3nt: TGTGCCAGCAGCCCGAACCTCCTCGAGCAGTTCTTC
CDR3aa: CASSPNLLEQFF

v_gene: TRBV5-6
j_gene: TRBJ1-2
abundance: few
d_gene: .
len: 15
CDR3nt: TGTGCCAGCAGCTCCCCCTTGGGGATCAGCTATGGCTACACCTTC
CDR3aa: CASSSPLGISYGYTF

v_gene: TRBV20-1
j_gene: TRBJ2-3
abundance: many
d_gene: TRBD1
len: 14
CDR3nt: TGCAGTGCTTCTACAGGGGAATCCACAGATACGCAGTATTTT
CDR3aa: CSASTGESTDTQYF

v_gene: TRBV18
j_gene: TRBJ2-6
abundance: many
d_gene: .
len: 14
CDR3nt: TGTGCCAGCTCACCAGACTCTGGGGCCAACGTCCTGACTTTC
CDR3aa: CASSPDSGANVLTF

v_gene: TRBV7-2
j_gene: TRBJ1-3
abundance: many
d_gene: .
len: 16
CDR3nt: TGTGCCAGCAGCTTAGACGCGGGGAGCTCTGGAAACACCATATATTTT
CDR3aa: CASSLDAGSSGNTIYF

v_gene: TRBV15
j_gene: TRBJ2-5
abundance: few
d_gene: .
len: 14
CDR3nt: TGTGCCACCAGCAGAGATCGTCTAGCCGAGACCCAGTACTTC
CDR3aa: CATSRDRLAETQYF

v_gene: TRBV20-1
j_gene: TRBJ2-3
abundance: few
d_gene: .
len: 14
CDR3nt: TGCAGTGCTAGCCCCGGGGGGCCAAGGGATACGCAGTATTTT
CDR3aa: CSASPGGPRDTQYF

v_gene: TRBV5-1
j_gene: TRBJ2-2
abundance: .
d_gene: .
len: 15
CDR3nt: TGCGCCAGCACCTCTGGGTTGCAGAACACCGGGGAGCTGTTTTTT
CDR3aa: CASTSGLQNTGELFF

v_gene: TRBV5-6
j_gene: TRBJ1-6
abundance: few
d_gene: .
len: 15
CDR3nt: TGTGCCAGCAGCAGACGGGGTATGGATAATTCACCCCTCCACTTT
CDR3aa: CASSRRGMDNSPLHF

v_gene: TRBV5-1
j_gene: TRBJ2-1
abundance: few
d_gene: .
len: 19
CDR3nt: TGCGCCAGCAGCTTGGCCTCTAGCATAAGCACACGTCGACTAGATGAGCAGTTCTTC
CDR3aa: CASSLASSISTRRLDEQFF

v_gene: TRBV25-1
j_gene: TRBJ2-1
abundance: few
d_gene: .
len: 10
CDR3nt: TGTGCCAGCAGCGGGGTCCTCCAGCCCTTC
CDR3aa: CASSGVLQPF

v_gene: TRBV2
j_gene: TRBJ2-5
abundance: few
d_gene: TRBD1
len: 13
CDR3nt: TGTGCCGGCTCAGGGGGCACCTCGGAGACCCAGTACTTC
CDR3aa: CAGSGGTSETQYF

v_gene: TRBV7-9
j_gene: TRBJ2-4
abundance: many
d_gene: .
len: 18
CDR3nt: TGTGCCAGCACCTCATCCGGCCCCCCTGGAATAGCCAAAAACATTCAGTACTTC
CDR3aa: CASTSSGPPGIAKNIQYF

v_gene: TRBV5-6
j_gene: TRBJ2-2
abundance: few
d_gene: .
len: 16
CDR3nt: TGTGCCAGCAGCTCGTTCGGGGGCCCTAACACCGGGGAGCTGTTTTTT
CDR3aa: CASSSFGGPNTGELFF

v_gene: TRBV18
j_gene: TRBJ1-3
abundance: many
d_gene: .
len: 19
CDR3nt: TGTGCCAGCTCACCCCAAGCCCCACTCTCTCTGTCGGCTGGAAACACCATATATTTT
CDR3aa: CASSPQAPLSLSAGNTIYF

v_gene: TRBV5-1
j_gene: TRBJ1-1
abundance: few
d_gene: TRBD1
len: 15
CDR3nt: TGCGCCAGCAGCTGGGGACAGGTAAGAGACACTGAAGCTTTCTTT
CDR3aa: CASSWGQVRDTEAFF

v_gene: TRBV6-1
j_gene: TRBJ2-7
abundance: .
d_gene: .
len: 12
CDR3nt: TGTGCCAGCAGTGTCATCTCCTACGAGCAGTACTTC
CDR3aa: CASSVISYEQYF

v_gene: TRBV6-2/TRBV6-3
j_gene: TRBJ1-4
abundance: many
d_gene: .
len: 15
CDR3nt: TGTGCCAGCAGTATCGATTCCGGGCCTCTCGGGAAACTGTTTTTT
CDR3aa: CASSIDSGPLGKLFF

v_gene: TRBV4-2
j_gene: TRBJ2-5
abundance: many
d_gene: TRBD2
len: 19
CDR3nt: TGTGCCAGCAGCCAAGATCTAGCCCGGACTAGCGGGGCTAAAGAGACCCAGTACTTC
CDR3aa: CASSQDLARTSGAKETQYF